This T cell receptor (beta chain) was recorded in a study of response to subunit inactivated influenza vaccine. Study-level results: With each seasonal influenza vaccination, the authors suggested, few new T cells are recruited.

This clonotype was observed a few times. Its specificity is unknown. TCRdb fed the RT-PCR reads into MiXCR, producing one record per CDR3 protein. The sample records a few hundred thousand distinct CDR3 sequences, about 20% being singletons. The germline gives CDR1 MNHNS, CDR2 SASEGT. The CDR3 sequence is 18 residues long. Trimming removed 4 bases from V and 0 bases from J, with 21 bases in between. The clonotype was recovered from a man between 50 and 70 years old who received an inactivated influenza vaccine. The source was PBMCs from blood, collected approximately 20 months after vaccination. This chain links TRBV6-1 with TRBJ1-1, with D uncertain. The CDR3 DNA reads as TGTGCCAGCAGTGTCCGCGGCCGCCCCCTCGGGGTGAACACTGAAGCTTTCTTT. Its translation: CASSVRGRPLGVNTEAFF.